What follows are 16 T cell receptor beta chains derived from one specimen sequenced in a study of control samples from healthy donors and cancer patients. Generated by immunoSEQ multiplex PCR, the TCRdb table keeps only in-frame clones and is missing some. The sample has roughly 83,000 clones, almost 85% seen once. Sequencing used blood. Source of these receptors: an older woman in good health.

V usage is TRBV19 and J usage is TRBJ2-2, with TRBD2 identical over 10 bases. CDR1 is LNHDA and CDR2 is SQIVND in the germline V gene (reference sequence). The J segment lost 4 bases and the V segment lost 5 bases, leaving 4 bases of the junction unmatched. The CDR3 has 15 residues. The CDR3 DNA sequence: TGTGCCAGTAGTCGAGCGGGGGGGCCCACCGGGGAGCTGTTTTTT. Translation gives CASSRAGGPTGELFF.

V is TRBV5-1 and J is TRBJ1-6; tentatively, D is TRBD1 (5 bases). This CDR3 has 15 amino acids. V was clipped by 3 bases and J by 12 bases, with 19 bases between them. CDR1 and CDR2 (germline): SGHRS, YFSETQ. As DNA, the CDR3 is TGCGCCAGCAGCTATTCTGGAGGGGCTGATGGACCCCTCCACTTT. This translates into CASSYSGGADGPLHF.

The rearrangement links TRBV27 to TRBJ2-3; possibly TRBD1 for D (6 bases). This CDR3 comprises 12 residues. Trimming left V 5 bases short and J 3 bases short, with 6 bases between. CDR1 and CDR2 from the germline V gene are MNHEY and SMNVEV (reference sequence). This chain's CDR3 is CASSQGTDTQYF. DNA of the CDR3: TGTGCCAGCAGTCAGGGGACAGATACGCAGTATTTT.

The rearrangement uses TRBV3-1 (or the pseudogene TRBV3-2) and TRBJ1-2; TRBD1 might be the D (6 bases). CDR3 length: 15 residues. The germline CDR1 and CDR2 sequences are LGHDT and YNNKEL (reference sequence). Deletions cut 3 bases from V and 3 bases from J, with 14 bases between. In DNA, the CDR3 is TGTGCCAGCAGCCAGGCTCACAGGGAATACTATGGCTACACCTTC. Its protein is CASSQAHREYYGYTF.

This chain joins TRBV4-2 and TRBJ2-6, with a weak D call TRBD2 (5 bases). CDR3 size: 17 residues. Germline values: CDR1 LGHNA, CDR2 YNFKEQ. Trimming pared 1 base from V and 0 bases from J, leaving 10 bases between. For the CDR3, the DNA is TGTGCCAGCAGCCAAGCCCTAGCAATCTCTGGGGCCAACGTCCTGACTTTC. Translation: CASSQALAISGANVLTF.

The chain joins TRBV10-2 to TRBJ2-5; perhaps D is TRBD1 or TRBD2 (6 bases each). The germline gives CDR1 WSHSY, CDR2 SAAADI. V was trimmed by 7 bases and J by 1 base, leaving 16 bases between them. This CDR3 has 15 amino acids. In nucleotides, the CDR3 is TGCGCCAGCAAACTCCGGAGGGGGGTCCAAGAGACCCAGTACTTC. This sequence encodes CASKLRRGVQETQYF.

The chain's CDR3 is CASRREVVYGYTF. Written as DNA, the CDR3 is TGTGCCAGTAGGAGGGAGGTCGTCTATGGCTACACCTTC. This chain connects TRBV19 to TRBJ1-2; no definite D call. V was trimmed by 6 bases and J by 4 bases, leaving 12 bases between them. CDR3 size: 13 residues. Germline V lookup: CDR1 LNHDA, CDR2 SQIVND (reference sequence).

The CDR3 bases are TGTGCCAGCAGCTTAGGGGATATGTGGACTGAAGCTTTCTTT. The encoded protein is CASSLGDMWTEAFF. This chain links TRBV11-2 with TRBJ1-1; D ambiguous. CDR1 and CDR2 from the germline V gene are SGHAT and FQNNGV. This CDR3 is 14 amino acids long. V lost 1 base and J lost 5, with 11 bases in between.

V and J are TRBV9 and TRBJ2-5; the D is unclear. Trimming removed 3 bases at V and 2 bases at J, with 8 bases between. Germline CDR1 is SGDLS and CDR2 is YYNGEE. This CDR3 is built from 13 residues. CDR3 loop: CASSARLQETQYF. The CDR3 coding sequence is TGTGCCAGCAGCGCGAGACTGCAAGAGACCCAGTACTTC.

This rearrangement joins TRBV6-6 to TRBJ1-5, with TRBD1 as a possible D gene (5 bases). The CDR3 loop spans 14 amino acids. With 3 bases removed from V and 3 bases from J, the gap between germline ends came to 9 bases. Germline assignment: CDR1 MNHNY and CDR2 SVGAGI (reference sequence). CDR3 residues: CASSYGRVNQPQHF. The CDR3 region has the DNA TGTGCCAGCAGTTATGGCAGGGTCAATCAGCCCCAGCATTTT.

The rearrangement uses TRBV10-2 and TRBJ2-5; D unresolved. Germline CDR1 is WSHSY and CDR2 is SAAADI. Trimming left V 5 bases short and J 2 bases short, with 9 bases between. CDR3 size: 13 residues. CDR3 nucleotide sequence: TGCGCCAGCAGTCCGATAGTTCAAGAGACCCAGTACTTC. As protein: CASSPIVQETQYF.

The gene calls are TRBV7-9 and TRBJ2-7; 7 bases match TRBD1. Germline trimming cut 4 bases from V and 0 bases from J; bases unmatched to any gene: 3. Germline V gene lookup returns CDR1 SEHNR and CDR2 FQNEAQ (reference sequence). The length of the CDR3 is 14 residues. The CDR3 is CASSSTGSSYEQYF. The CDR3 DNA reads TGTGCCAGCAGCTCGACAGGGTCCTCCTACGAGCAGTACTTC.

The genes are TRBV27 and TRBJ2-7; D is tentatively TRBD1 or TRBD2 (5 bases each). Germline V gene data show CDR1 as MNHEY and CDR2 as SMNVEV (reference sequence). The CDR3 runs 16 residues. Trimming took 6 bases from V and 1 from J, leaving 19 bases between them. As DNA, the CDR3 is TGTGCCAGCAGCCTGGGGCAGTCGGGGTCATCCTACGAGCAGTACTTC. The encoded protein is CASSLGQSGSSYEQYF.

J is TRBJ2-3 and V is TRBV28; D gene unclear. V was cut by 7 bases and J by 7 bases, with 12 bases left in between. Germline V lookup: CDR1 MDHEN, CDR2 SYDVKM. The CDR3 contains 12 residues. The CDR3 loop reads CASTLPNYTQYF. The DNA for the CDR3 is TGTGCCAGCACCCTTCCCAATTATACGCAGTATTTT.

The rearrangement joins TRBV19 to TRBJ1-2, with D maybe TRBD1 (5 bases). The germline V gene encodes CDR1 LNHDA and CDR2 SQIVND (reference sequence). The CDR3 is 15 amino acids. Trimming took 6 bases from V and 4 from J, leaving 18 bases between them. CDR3 bases: TGTGCCAGTAGGCGGGACGTCGTCGGGGTCTATGGCTACACCTTC. Protein: CASRRDVVGVYGYTF.

Only a few counts were recorded for this clone. This sequence joins TRBV27 and TRBJ1-5; no clear D gene. The germline V gene has CDR1 MNHEY and CDR2 SMNVEV (reference sequence). The CDR3 is 15 residues long. V lost 6 bases and J 1 base, leaving 13 bases between the germline ends. CDR3 protein: CASRPDRRSNQPQHF. The CDR3, as DNA: TGTGCCAGCAGGCCTGACCGGCGAAGCAATCAGCCCCAGCATTTT.